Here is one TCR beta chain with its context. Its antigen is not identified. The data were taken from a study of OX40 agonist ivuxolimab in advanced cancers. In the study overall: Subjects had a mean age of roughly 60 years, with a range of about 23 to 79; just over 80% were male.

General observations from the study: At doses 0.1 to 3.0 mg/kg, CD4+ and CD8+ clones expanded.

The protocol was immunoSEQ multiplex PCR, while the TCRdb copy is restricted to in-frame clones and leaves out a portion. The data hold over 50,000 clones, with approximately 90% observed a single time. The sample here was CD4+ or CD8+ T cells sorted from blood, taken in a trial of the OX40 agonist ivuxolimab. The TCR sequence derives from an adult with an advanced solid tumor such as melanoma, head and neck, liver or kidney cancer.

The CDR3 DNA reads as TGTGCCAGAGACAGTACAACTAATGAAAAACTGTTTTTT. Translated, it gives CARDSTTNEKLFF. This sequence joins TRBV2 and TRBJ1-4; perhaps TRBD1 as D (5 bases). This CDR3 spans 13 amino acids. The germline CDR1 and CDR2 sequences are SNHLY and FYNNEI. V dropped 9 bases and J dropped 0 bases, with 8 bases sitting between them.